The 27 T cell receptor beta chains reported below all come from one sample, sequenced in a study of cytomegalovirus exposure and HLA in healthy donors. Both 60 Vbeta primers and 13 Jbeta primers went into the PCR. Clones were sequenced by immunoSEQ multiplex PCR, and TCRdb holds only the in-frame ones, with some missing. In the table there are 190,000 or so clones, roughly 80% of which are singletons. Sequenced input: PBMCs. The receptors stem from a male donor in good health and CMV-seropositive.

This clone was seen a few times. The chain employs TRBV4-2 and TRBJ2-2, with 7 nucleotides matching TRBD2. Germline V CDR1 and CDR2: LGHNA, YNFKEQ. Losses at the gene ends were 3 bases for V and 1 base for J; bases not matched to a gene: 5. There are 16 residues in the CDR3. The CDR3 sequence is CASSQGGWGNTGELFF. Here the CDR3 DNA reads TGTGCCAGCAGCCAGGGGGGGTGGGGGAACACCGGGGAGCTGTTTTTT.

The chain is built from TRBV5-4 and TRBJ2-7; D may be TRBD2 (5 bases). The CDR3 extends over 15 amino acids. The V end was cut by 5 bases, the J end by 7 bases, with 22 bases between. CDR1 and CDR2 (germline): SGHNT, YYREEE (reference sequence). The CDR3 loop is CASSGPYGIYEEQYF. The CDR3 DNA reads as TGTGCCAGCAGTGGCCCCTACGGGATCTACGAGGAGCAGTACTTC. The whole variable domain, filled in from reference TRBV5-4 and TRBJ2-7, reads ETGVTQSPTHLIKTRGQQVTLRCSSQSGHNTVSWYQQALGQGPQFIFQYYREEENGRGNFPPRFSGLQFPNYSSELNVNALELDDSALYLCASSGPYGIYEEQYFGPGTRLTVT.

V usage is TRBV9 and J usage is TRBJ2-3; D is perhaps TRBD1 (6 bases). The CDR3 runs to 14 residues. CDR1 is SGDLS, CDR2 YYNGEE, per germline. V dropped 3 bases and J dropped 2 bases, with 10 bases sitting between them. The CDR3 nucleotides read TGTGCCAGCAGCGAATGGGACACCACAGATACGCAGTATTTT. It specifies CASSEWDTTDTQYF.

Worth noting for this clone: At one of its ends the junction is not consistent with the germline gene, which may arise from a read error. V is TRBV27 and J is TRBJ2-7; weak D call: TRBD2 (6 bases). This CDR3 has 13 amino acids. The germline CDR1 and CDR2 sequences are MNHEY and SMNVEV (reference sequence). The CDR3 region is CASSFNGAREPYF. The DNA of the CDR3 is TGTGCCAGCAGTTTTAACGGCGCCCGGGAGCCGTACTTC.

J is TRBJ2-1 and V is TRBV27, with 7 bases fitting TRBD2. Germline V gene lookup returns CDR1 MNHEY and CDR2 SMNVEV (reference sequence). The CDR3 sequence is 16 residues long. V trimming: 5 bases; J trimming: 1 base; junction bases outside the gene matches: 8. This chain's CDR3 is CASSPIGDYSYNEQFF. CDR3 nucleotides: TGTGCCAGCAGTCCTATTGGGGACTATTCCTACAATGAGCAGTTCTTC.

The CDR3 spells CASSLSSGSNQPQHF. CDR3 in DNA: TGTGCCAGCAGCTTAAGCTCGGGGAGCAATCAGCCCCAGCATTTT. The V gene is TRBV7-9, the J gene TRBJ1-5; no clear D. Germline values: CDR1 SEHNR, CDR2 FQNEAQ (reference sequence). V dropped 2 bases and J dropped 1 base, with 9 bases sitting between them. This CDR3 has 15 residues.

In its sample, this clone was seen a few times. The chain links TRBV10-3 to TRBJ2-1; the D is unclear. Germline V CDR1 and CDR2: ENHRY, SYGVKD. CDR3 length: 13 residues. The V and J ends lost 3 bases and 8 bases respectively, with 11 bases between them. Here the CDR3 reads CAISENGLDEQFF. The CDR3 nucleotides read TGTGCCATCAGTGAAAACGGTCTGGATGAGCAGTTCTTC.

The V gene is TRBV6-5, the J gene TRBJ2-3; no definite D call. The CDR3 consists of 16 residues. V was clipped by 4 bases and J by 2 bases, with 16 bases between them. Germline-derived CDR1 and CDR2 are MNHEY and SVGAGI. The CDR3 nucleotides read TGTGCCAGCAGTTCCCAGGAAACCCGTCTCACAGATACGCAGTATTTT. Translated, it gives CASSSQETRLTDTQYF.

This chain connects TRBV30 to TRBJ1-2; D gene unclear. Trimming removed 8 bases at V and 5 bases at J, with 18 bases between. Per germline, CDR1 GTSNPN and CDR2 SVGIG (reference sequence). The CDR3 spans 13 residues. The CDR3 here is CAREASETYGYTF. The CDR3 region has the DNA TGTGCCCGTGAGGCTAGCGAAACATATGGCTACACCTTC.

V and J are TRBV28 and TRBJ2-1; TRBD2 agrees at 7 bases. Germline V CDR1 and CDR2: MDHEN, SYDVKM. Trimming took 11 bases from V and 2 from J; bases not matched to a gene: 9. The length of the CDR3 is 14 residues. The CDR3 spells CAGGGATAYNEQFF. CDR3 sequence (DNA): TGTGCCGGCGGGGGAGCAACGGCCTACAATGAGCAGTTCTTC.

The J gene is TRBJ2-2, the V gene TRBV27, with D maybe TRBD1 (6 bases). Looked up from germline, CDR1 is MNHEY and CDR2 is SMNVEV (reference sequence). V was shortened by 3 bases and J by 3 bases, with 20 bases between the two germline ends. The CDR3 runs 18 residues. The CDR3 DNA reads TGTGCCAGCAGTTTCGGACAGCTGCGTGGGACCTACACCGGGGAGCTGTTTTTT. Translated: CASSFGQLRGTYTGELFF.

This clone was counted between two and nine times. The chain couples TRBV5-1 to TRBJ2-2; TRBD1 agrees at 7 bases. J was trimmed by 4 bases and V by 4 bases; bases with no gene match: 7. The CDR3 is made up of 15 amino acids. Germline CDR1 and CDR2: SGHRS and YFSETQ. CDR3 region: CASSLRTGFTGELFF. For the CDR3, the DNA is TGCGCCAGCAGCCTGCGGACAGGTTTCACCGGGGAGCTGTTTTTT.

Written as DNA, the CDR3 is TGCGCCAGCGCACGACAGGGGAGAAATGAGCAGTTCTTC. Protein product: CASARQGRNEQFF. The chain links TRBV4-3 to TRBJ2-1, with 8 bases that match TRBD1. V lost 8 bases and J lost 7; bases outside the gene matches: 7. CDR3 length: 13 residues. Germline-derived CDR1 and CDR2 are LGHNA and YSLEER.

The V and J genes are TRBV30 and TRBJ2-3; 11 nucleotides align to TRBD2. V dropped 3 bases and J dropped 8; count of bases not matched to a gene: 7. This CDR3 has 14 residues. Germline V gives CDR1 GTSNPN, CDR2 SVGIG (reference sequence). The CDR3 reads CAWRVAGGPGTQYF. The CDR3 DNA reads as TGTGCCTGGAGGGTAGCGGGAGGGCCAGGTACGCAGTATTTT.

The rearrangement joins TRBV11-2 to TRBJ1-2; no definite D call. The CDR3 spans 12 residues. The germline V and J ends were trimmed by 3 bases and 2 bases, with 4 bases remaining between them. Germline assignment: CDR1 SGHAT and CDR2 FQNNGV. CDR3 residues: CASSFRNYGYTF. The CDR3 region has the DNA TGTGCCAGCAGCTTCAGGAACTATGGCTACACCTTC.

CDR3 amino acids: CASSLGASGLEQYF. DNA for the CDR3: TGTGCCAGCTCACTGGGTGCGAGTGGGCTCGAGCAGTACTTC. The gene calls are TRBV18 and TRBJ2-7, with D hard to call. Per the germline V gene, CDR1 is KGHSH and CDR2 is LQKENI. Trimming took off 4 bases at V and 6 bases at J, with 16 bases between the two ends. CDR3 length: 14 amino acids.

The V gene is TRBV9, the J gene TRBJ2-7, with 7 nucleotides matching TRBD1. With V trimmed by 7 bases and J by 7 bases, 8 bases remained unmatched. The CDR3 is 12 residues long. Germline V CDR1 and CDR2: SGDLS, YYNGEE. In DNA, the CDR3 is TGTGCCAGCGGGAAGGGGGCAGGTGAGCAGTACTTC. Translated, it gives CASGKGAGEQYF.

This sequence joins TRBV5-1 and TRBJ2-1; 8 positions agree with TRBD2. With V trimmed by 4 bases and J by 3 bases, 9 bases remained unmatched. Germline V lookup: CDR1 SGHRS, CDR2 YFSETQ. The CDR3 is made up of 16 amino acids. The DNA of the CDR3 is TGCGCCAGCAGCCCGGGGGGGAGTGGGTACTACAATGAGCAGTTCTTC. As protein: CASSPGGSGYYNEQFF. Looking up the rest from reference TRBV5-1 and TRBJ2-1 gives the full variable domain: KAGVTQTPRYLIKTRGQQVTLSCSPISGHRSVSWYQQTPGQGLQFLFEYFSETQRNKGNFPGRFSGRQFSNSRSEMNVSTLELGDSALYLCASSPGGSGYYNEQFFGPGTRLTVL.

The chain employs TRBV7-2 and TRBJ2-7, with D hard to call. The CDR3 contains 15 residues. The V and J ends lost 0 bases and 3 bases respectively, with 12 bases between them. CDR1 is SGHTA, CDR2 FQGNSA, per germline. This CDR3 reads CASSLAKSGYYEQYF. DNA of the CDR3: TGTGCCAGCAGCTTAGCGAAGTCAGGTTACTACGAGCAGTACTTC. The entire variable domain, with the rest obtained from reference TRBV7-2 and TRBJ2-7, is as follows: GAGVSQSPSNKVTEKGKDVELRCDPISGHTALYWYRQSLGQGLEFLIYFQGNSAPDKSGLPSDRFSAERTGGSVSTLTIQRTQQEDSAVYLCASSLAKSGYYEQYFGPGTRLTVT.

The chain recombines TRBV19 with TRBJ1-5; D is possibly TRBD1 (5 bases). The V end was cut by 7 bases, the J end by 4 bases, with 14 bases between. This CDR3 comprises 14 residues. In germline, CDR1 is LNHDA, CDR2 SQIVND (reference sequence). DNA of the CDR3: TGTGCCAGTACCTCGGGGGGGGGAAATCAGCCCCAGCATTTT. This translates into CASTSGGGNQPQHF.

This chain joins TRBV10-3 and TRBJ1-1; 9 bases are shared with TRBD1. In germline, CDR1 is ENHRY, CDR2 SYGVKD. The CDR3 sequence is 15 residues long. Losses at the gene ends were 2 bases for V and 4 bases for J; bases not matched to a gene: 5. As DNA, the CDR3 is TGTGCCATCAGTGAGGACAGGGGGTTTGGCACTGAAGCTTTCTTT. Translating it yields CAISEDRGFGTEAFF.

The V and J genes are TRBV11-3 and TRBJ2-3; D perhaps matches TRBD1 (6 bases). Germline V gives CDR1 SGHNT, CDR2 YENEEA. V gave up 5 bases and J gave up 9 bases, with 18 bases separating them. This CDR3 comprises 14 residues. This CDR3 is CASSLVGAQGTQYF. DNA for the CDR3: TGTGCCAGCAGCCTCGTGGGGGCGCAAGGGACGCAGTATTTT.

This sequence joins TRBV7-9 and TRBJ2-7; 8 nucleotides agree with TRBD1. Looked up from germline, CDR1 is SEHNR and CDR2 is FQNEAQ (reference sequence). This CDR3 has 15 residues. With V trimmed by 0 bases and J by 2 bases, 3 bases remained unmatched. The CDR3 DNA reads TGTGCCAGCAGCTTAGCTCGACAGGGGCCCTACGAGCAGTACTTC. This translates into CASSLARQGPYEQYF.

Concerning this clone: An end of the junction does not agree with germline; a read error may underlie this. CDR3: CASSGGGIGSF. The CDR3 nucleotides are TGTGCCAGCAGCGGGGGGGGGATAGGGTCCTTC. The chain has TRBV2 and TRBJ2-4; 8 bases align to TRBD2. This CDR3 is built from 11 residues. CDR1 and CDR2 from the germline V gene are SNHLY and FYNNEI.

This chain connects TRBV6-5 to TRBJ2-5, with 9 bases aligning to TRBD1. The CDR3 loop spans 16 amino acids. Germline V CDR1 and CDR2: MNHEY, SVGAGI. J gave up 4 bases and V 0 bases, and 6 bases lay outside the gene matches. The chain's CDR3 is CASSYSGQGFRETQYF. CDR3 sequence (DNA): TGTGCCAGCAGTTACTCCGGACAGGGGTTCCGAGAGACCCAGTACTTC.

The V and J genes are TRBV11-2 and TRBJ1-3, with unresolved D. The CDR3 runs 20 residues. V was cut by 0 bases and J by 2 bases, with 23 bases left in between. The germline gives CDR1 SGHAT, CDR2 FQNNGV. CDR3 protein: CASSLDGWALSMNPGNTIYF. In nucleotides, the CDR3 is TGTGCCAGCAGCTTAGACGGTTGGGCCTTGTCGATGAACCCTGGAAACACCATATATTTT.

The rearrangement links TRBV6-5 to TRBJ2-1, with TRBD1 matching over 8 bases. This CDR3 spans 15 amino acids. The ends lost 2 bases at V and 7 bases at J; junction bases unmatched: 7. The V gene's germline CDR1 is MNHEY and CDR2 SVGAGI. The CDR3 nucleotides read TGTGCCAGCAGTTACGCGACAGGGGTCCCGAATGAGCAGTTCTTC. Its translation is CASSYATGVPNEQFF.